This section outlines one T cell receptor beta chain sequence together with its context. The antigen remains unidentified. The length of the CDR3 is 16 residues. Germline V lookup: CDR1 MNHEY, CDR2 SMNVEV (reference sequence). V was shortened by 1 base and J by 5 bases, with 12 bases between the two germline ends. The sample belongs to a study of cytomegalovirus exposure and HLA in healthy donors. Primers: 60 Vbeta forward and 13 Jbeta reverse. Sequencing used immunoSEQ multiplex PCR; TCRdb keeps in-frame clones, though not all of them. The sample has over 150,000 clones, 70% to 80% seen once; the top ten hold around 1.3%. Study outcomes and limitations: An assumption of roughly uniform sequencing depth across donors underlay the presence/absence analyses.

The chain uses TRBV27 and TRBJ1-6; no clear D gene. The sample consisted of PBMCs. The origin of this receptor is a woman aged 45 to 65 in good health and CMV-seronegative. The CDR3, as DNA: TGTGCCAGCAGTTTATACGTCGCACAGAATAATTCACCCCTCCACTTT. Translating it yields CASSLYVAQNNSPLHF.